This is a list of T cell receptor beta chains from one sample in a study of cytomegalovirus exposure and HLA in healthy donors. Only in-frame clones appear in the TCRdb table, and some are missing; sequencing was by immunoSEQ multiplex PCR. The data show some 180,000 clones, with over 70% seen just once and approximately 3.7% held by the top ten. The sample consisted of PBMCs. The receptors originated from a woman aged 55-69 years in good health and CMV-seropositive. Both conserved end residues are part of each CDR3. Fields, in order: clone size, V gene, J gene, D gene, CDR3 DNA, CDR3 protein. A D gene is named only where the DNA matches it firmly. Not every row has a clone size; where given, it reads once, few, many or a size class.

medium-sized	TRBV5-1	TRBJ2-5	TRBD2	TGCGCCAGCAGCTTGTCTCTGGGACTAGCGGGAGTAGTTGACCAAGAGACCCAGTACTTC	CASSLSLGLAGVVDQETQYF
-	TRBV27	TRBJ1-4	-	TGTGCCAGCAGTTTAGCGGGGGTGGGGGAAAAACTGTTTTTT	CASSLAGVGEKLFF
-	TRBV4-1	TRBJ2-7	TRBD1	TGCGCCAGCAGCCCTAGTCCGGGACAGGGGTACGAGCAGTACTTC	CASSPSPGQGYEQYF
-	TRBV5-1	TRBJ2-7	-	TGCGCCAGCAGCTTGACAGGCGCCTACGAGCAGTACTTC	CASSLTGAYEQYF
once	TRBV30	TRBJ2-7	-	TGTGCCTGGAGTGTCTATATCAGGGGTTACGAGCAGTACTTC	CAWSVYIRGYEQYF
-	TRBV7-3	TRBJ2-3	TRBD2	TGTGCCAGTACGACTAGCGGGACACGCACAGATACGCAGTATTTT	CASTTSGTRTDTQYF
-	TRBV6-5	TRBJ1-2	-	TGTGCCAGCAGGCCCGAATTCCGGAACTATGGCTACACCTTC	CASRPEFRNYGYTF
-	TRBV5-1	TRBJ2-5	-	TGCGCCAGCAGCCCCCGGACTGATCAAGAGACCCAGTACTTC	CASSPRTDQETQYF
few	TRBV5-1	TRBJ2-6	-	TGCGCCAGCAGCCCTCAGGGTGGCTCTGGGGCCAACGTCCTGACTTTC	CASSPQGGSGANVLTF
-	TRBV29-1	TRBJ2-3	TRBD2	TGCAGCGTTGCGACTAGCGGGGTCACAGATACGCAGTATTTT	CSVATSGVTDTQYF
-	TRBV28	TRBJ2-1	TRBD2	TGTGCCAGCGGCGGGGGGGATCGCTACAATGAGCAGTTCTTC	CASGGGDRYNEQFF
few	TRBV11-2	TRBJ2-7	-	TGTGCCAGCAGCTCAACAGGGAGCCCCGAGCAGTACTTC	CASSSTGSPEQYF
-	TRBV27	TRBJ1-4	TRBD1	TGTGCCAGCAGGACAGGGGAAAATGAAAAACTGTTTTTT	CASRTGENEKLFF
-	TRBV5-1	TRBJ2-7	TRBD1	TGCGCCAGCAGCTTGGAGGGACAGGGGGCGCGGGAGCAGTACTTC	CASSLEGQGAREQYF
-	TRBV6-5	TRBJ2-7	TRBD1	TGTGCCAGCAGCACCGCAGGACAGGGGAAAAACGAGCAGTACTTC	CASSTAGQGKNEQYF
-	TRBV4-1	TRBJ2-5	TRBD2	TGCGCCAGCAGCCAGGCTAGCGGGAGGGCCGGGGAGACCCAGTACTTC	CASSQASGRAGETQYF
-	TRBV4-1	TRBJ2-4	-	TGCGCCAGTAGATCCCTGGGCATAGCCAAAAACATTCAGTACTTC	CASRSLGIAKNIQYF
-	TRBV7-2	TRBJ2-7	TRBD1	TGTGCCAGCAGCTCGGGACAGGGATCCTACGAGCAGTACTTC	CASSSGQGSYEQYF